A selection of T cell receptor beta chains follows, all from one sample in a study of cytomegalovirus exposure and HLA in healthy donors. Clones were sequenced by immunoSEQ multiplex PCR, and TCRdb holds only the in-frame ones, with some missing. The sample has 100,000 to 120,000 clones; approximately 85% are singletons. The sample was PBMCs. The receptors shown here come from a woman aged 18-29 years in good health and CMV-seronegative. Each CDR3 is given without its conserved first and last residue. The order of the fields is V gene, clone size, J gene, CDR3 protein. Clone size is shown for a subset of rows, as once, few, many or a class of expanded clone.

TRBV10-3	NA	TRBJ1-1	AISESLMLREAF
TRBV2	few	TRBJ2-1	ASRSRTGPNEQF
TRBV7-6	NA	TRBJ2-7	ASGGLGGSSYEQY
TRBV11-2	NA	TRBJ1-6	ASSSRGQGSPLH
TRBV5-8	NA	TRBJ1-5	ASSSWAGGGSNQPQH
TRBV27	once	TRBJ2-7	ASCGTACYEQY
TRBV6-1	NA	TRBJ2-6	ASSGGLGAGANVLT
TRBV27	NA	TRBJ2-1	ASSLNLRTRNNEQF
TRBV7-9	NA	TRBJ1-2	ASSLRLGYGYT
TRBV11-2	NA	TRBJ2-5	ASSSQRAGETQY
TRBV30	NA	TRBJ2-3	AWSPRGTDTQY
TRBV6-4	NA	TRBJ2-1	ASSDGERNEQF
TRBV11-3	NA	TRBJ1-1	ASSLDRWRQGGTEAF
TRBV18	NA	TRBJ1-1	ASSDRAGTEAF
TRBV7-9	NA	TRBJ1-2	ASSLIPTAQGYGYT